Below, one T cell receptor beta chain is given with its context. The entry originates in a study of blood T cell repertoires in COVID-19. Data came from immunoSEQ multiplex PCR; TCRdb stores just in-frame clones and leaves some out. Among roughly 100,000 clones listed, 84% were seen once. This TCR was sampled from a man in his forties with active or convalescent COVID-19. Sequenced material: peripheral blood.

The CDR3 reads CASSTGQGASTEAFF. DNA of the CDR3: TGCGCCAGCAGCACCGGACAGGGGGCGAGCACTGAAGCTTTCTTT. The chain carries TRBV5-1 and TRBJ1-1; 11 nucleotides match TRBD1. With 4 bases clipped from V and 4 bases from J, the junction kept 6 bases outside the gene matches. The CDR3 runs to 15 residues. Per germline, CDR1 SGHRS and CDR2 YFSETQ.